Listed below are T cell receptor beta chains from one sample, sequenced in a study of cytomegalovirus exposure and HLA in healthy donors. The repertoire was sequenced with immunoSEQ multiplex PCR; TCRdb's copy has only in-frame clones and lacks some. This sample has tens of thousands of clones, with 90% to 95% found just once. Sequenced: PBMCs. The receptors derive from a woman aged 18-29 years in good health and CMV-seronegative. CDR3s include the opening cysteine and the closing phenylalanine or tryptophan. D genes are given only for firm matches. Only some rows state a clone size, as once, few, many or a class for expanded clones.

size: NA; J: TRBJ2-2; D: TRBD2; V: TRBV5-4; DNA: TGTGCCAGCAGCCCGGGGTTAGCGGGGACGAACACCGGGGAGCTGTTTTTT; CDR3: CASSPGLAGTNTGELFF
size: NA; J: TRBJ1-1; D: TRBD1; V: TRBV7-2; DNA: TGTGCCAGCAGCTTAGCACCGGGCGCAGGGGGGAACACTGAAGCTTTCTTT; CDR3: CASSLAPGAGGNTEAFF
size: NA; J: TRBJ2-7; D: TRBD1; V: TRBV4-1; DNA: TGCGCCAGCAGCCAAATCCCGGACAGGGGATCCTACGAGCAGTACTTC; CDR3: CASSQIPDRGSYEQYF
size: once; J: TRBJ1-2; D: TRBD1; V: TRBV25-1; DNA: TGTGCCAGCAGTGAATCTAGCCGACAGGGCCTAGGGGGCAGTGGCTACACCTTC; CDR3: CASSESSRQGLGGSGYTF
size: NA; J: TRBJ1-2; D: NA; V: TRBV14; DNA: TGTGCCAGCAGCCGAGAAAGTAGTTTAAACTATGGCTACACCTTC; CDR3: CASSRESSLNYGYTF
size: NA; J: TRBJ1-1; D: TRBD1; V: TRBV18; DNA: TGTGCCAGCTCACTTATGACAGGGGTGAACACTGAAGCTTTCTTT; CDR3: CASSLMTGVNTEAFF
size: NA; J: TRBJ1-1; D: NA; V: TRBV15; DNA: TGTGCCACCGGTGGGCCAGTAAACACTGAAGCTTTCTTT; CDR3: CATGGPVNTEAFF
size: NA; J: TRBJ1-1; D: NA; V: TRBV7-2; DNA: TGTGCCAGCAGCTTCCAGGGCTGGACTGAAGCTTTCTTT; CDR3: CASSFQGWTEAFF
size: NA; J: TRBJ1-1; D: NA; V: TRBV7-6; DNA: TGTGCCAGCAGCTTAGTTCCAGGAAGTGAAGCTTTCTTT; CDR3: CASSLVPGSEAFF
size: NA; J: TRBJ2-4; D: TRBD1; V: TRBV19; DNA: TGTGCCAGTAGTGCCCGACAGGGCCAAAACATTCAGTACTTC; CDR3: CASSARQGQNIQYF
size: NA; J: TRBJ2-3; D: NA; V: TRBV6-5; DNA: TGTGCCAGCAGTTACGGCACTAGCTTCACAGATACGCAGTATTTT; CDR3: CASSYGTSFTDTQYF
size: NA; J: TRBJ2-7; D: TRBD1; V: TRBV9; DNA: TGTGCCAGCAGCAAGACAGGGGGACCCTACGAGCAGTACTTC; CDR3: CASSKTGGPYEQYF
size: NA; J: TRBJ2-7; D: TRBD2; V: TRBV2; DNA: TGTGCCAGCAGAACTAGGACTAGCTCCTACGAGCAGTACTTC; CDR3: CASRTRTSSYEQYF
size: NA; J: TRBJ2-4; D: TRBD2; V: TRBV4-3; DNA: TGCGCCAGCAGCCAAGACGTTGGGACTAGCGGGGGGTCTCGTAGGATTCAGTACTTC; CDR3: CASSQDVGTSGGSRRIQYF
size: NA; J: TRBJ1-4; D: NA; V: TRBV14; DNA: TGTGCCAGCAGCCCCCGAGGGGGGGGAAGGGAAAAACTGTTTTTT; CDR3: CASSPRGGGREKLFF
size: NA; J: TRBJ2-7; D: TRBD2; V: TRBV11-2; DNA: TGTGCCAGCAGCTTGACCAGCGGGGGTTACGAGCAGTACTTC; CDR3: CASSLTSGGYEQYF
size: NA; J: TRBJ2-1; D: NA; V: TRBV30; DNA: TGTGCCTGGACATCAGGGTTCGACGGCAATGAGCAGTTCTTC; CDR3: CAWTSGFDGNEQFF
size: NA; J: TRBJ2-6; D: NA; V: TRBV19; DNA: TGTGCCAGTTATGACAGATTCTACTCTGGGGCCAACGTCCTGACTTTC; CDR3: CASYDRFYSGANVLTF
size: NA; J: TRBJ2-1; D: TRBD2; V: TRBV2; DNA: TGTGCCAGCAGTGACCGGACTAGCGGGGGCCCTAGCTCCTACAATGAGCAGTTCTTC; CDR3: CASSDRTSGGPSSYNEQFF
size: NA; J: TRBJ2-1; D: NA; V: TRBV30; DNA: TGTGCCTGGAGTGCCTTTGCAACATCCTACAATGAGCAGTTCTTC; CDR3: CAWSAFATSYNEQFF
size: NA; J: TRBJ2-5; D: TRBD1; V: TRBV7-3; DNA: TGTGCCAGCAGCTTACAGGGGGCGGAGACCCAGTACTTC; CDR3: CASSLQGAETQYF
size: NA; J: TRBJ1-6; D: TRBD1; V: TRBV28; DNA: TGTGCCAGCAGTTTATGGGGGACAGGGTCTGGTAATTCACCCCTCCACTTT; CDR3: CASSLWGTGSGNSPLHF
size: NA; J: TRBJ2-7; D: NA; V: TRBV9; DNA: TGTGCCAGCAGCCCCCTGAGTATGGTCCCAAACCCCTCCGAGCAGTACTTC; CDR3: CASSPLSMVPNPSEQYF
size: NA; J: TRBJ2-2; D: TRBD1; V: TRBV11-2; DNA: TGTGCCAGCAGCTCCTTTGGACAGGGGGCAATGGGGGAGCTGTTTTTT; CDR3: CASSSFGQGAMGELFF
size: NA; J: TRBJ2-1; D: TRBD2; V: TRBV18; DNA: TGTGCCAGCTCACTCGGACTAGCTACCTGGAATGAGCAGTTCTTC; CDR3: CASSLGLATWNEQFF
size: NA; J: TRBJ2-2; D: TRBD1; V: TRBV5-1; DNA: TGCGCCAGCAGCCAGACAGGGCTCGCCGGGGAGCTGTTTTTT; CDR3: CASSQTGLAGELFF
size: NA; J: TRBJ2-6; D: TRBD1; V: TRBV4-3; DNA: TGCGCCAGCAGCCAGGACAGGGCGTCTGGGGCCAACGTCCTGACTTTC; CDR3: CASSQDRASGANVLTF
size: NA; J: TRBJ2-7; D: NA; V: TRBV7-2; DNA: TGTGCCAGCAGCTGGGGGACTGGATACTCCTACGAGCAGTACTTC; CDR3: CASSWGTGYSYEQYF
size: once; J: TRBJ1-1; D: TRBD1; V: TRBV5-1; DNA: TGCGCCAGCAGCCAGGGGGAGAACACTGAAGCTTTCTTT; CDR3: CASSQGENTEAFF
size: NA; J: TRBJ1-4; D: TRBD1; V: TRBV28; DNA: TGTGCCAGCAGTTTATCAGGGGGCCTGGGTGAAAAACTGTTTTTT; CDR3: CASSLSGGLGEKLFF
size: NA; J: TRBJ1-1; D: NA; V: TRBV5-1; DNA: TGCGCCAGCAGCTTGGAACGAGCTATGAACACTGAAGCTTTCTTT; CDR3: CASSLERAMNTEAFF
size: NA; J: TRBJ2-7; D: NA; V: TRBV7-2; DNA: TGTGCCAGCAGCTCCACAGGGACCCCCTACGAGCAGTACTTC; CDR3: CASSSTGTPYEQYF
size: NA; J: TRBJ1-4; D: NA; V: TRBV9; DNA: TGTGCCAGCAGCGTATTCGGACAGCTCAATGAAAAACTGTTTTTT; CDR3: CASSVFGQLNEKLFF
size: NA; J: TRBJ2-7; D: NA; V: TRBV10-3; DNA: TGTGCCACCAGCCGCGGGGGCGCTTCCTACGAGCAGTACTTC; CDR3: CATSRGGASYEQYF
size: NA; J: TRBJ1-6; D: NA; V: TRBV4-1; DNA: TGCGCCAGCAGCCAGGGGAGCTCCTATAATTCACCCCTCCACTTT; CDR3: CASSQGSSYNSPLHF
size: NA; J: TRBJ2-3; D: NA; V: TRBV30; DNA: TGTGCCTGGAGTGAGGGGGTTCCAGATACGCAGTATTTT; CDR3: CAWSEGVPDTQYF
size: NA; J: TRBJ2-3; D: NA; V: TRBV7-9; DNA: TGTGCCAGCAGCTTCGAGGGAGTCACAGATACGCAGTATTTT; CDR3: CASSFEGVTDTQYF
size: NA; J: TRBJ2-3; D: TRBD2; V: TRBV9; DNA: TGTGCCAGCAGCCTCCTCCCACTAGCGGGCTACACAGATACGCAGTATTTT; CDR3: CASSLLPLAGYTDTQYF
size: once; J: TRBJ2-7; D: NA; V: TRBV21-1; DNA: TGTGCCAGCAGCAAAGCGCGGGGGTTTTACGAGCAGTACTTC; CDR3: CASSKARGFYEQYF
size: NA; J: TRBJ1-2; D: TRBD1; V: TRBV7-9; DNA: TGTGCCAGCGACAGGGTACGTGGCTACACCTTC; CDR3: CASDRVRGYTF
size: NA; J: TRBJ1-2; D: TRBD1; V: TRBV7-9; DNA: TGTGCCAGCAGCCAAGGAGGGACAGGGGGTACAGGCGACTATGGCTACACCTTC; CDR3: CASSQGGTGGTGDYGYTF
size: NA; J: TRBJ2-2; D: NA; V: TRBV9; DNA: TGTGCCAGCAGCGCATTTGTGGGGGCCAGTATCACCGGGGAGCTGTTTTTT; CDR3: CASSAFVGASITGELFF
size: NA; J: TRBJ2-5; D: TRBD1; V: TRBV4-1; DNA: TGCGCCAGCAGCCACCCGACAGGGAACCAAGAGACCCAGTACTTC; CDR3: CASSHPTGNQETQYF
size: NA; J: TRBJ1-4; D: TRBD1; V: TRBV19; DNA: TGTGCCAGTAGCCGAAAAAGACAGGGGTGGAAGGACGAAAAACTGTTTTTT; CDR3: CASSRKRQGWKDEKLFF
size: once; J: TRBJ2-7; D: TRBD2; V: TRBV7-2; DNA: TGTGCCAGCAGCTCCACAGGAGCGGGGGGCTCCTACGAGCAGTACTTC; CDR3: CASSSTGAGGSYEQYF
size: NA; J: TRBJ2-3; D: NA; V: TRBV7-9; DNA: TGTGCCAGCAGCTTTACAGCTACAGATACGCAGTATTTT; CDR3: CASSFTATDTQYF
size: NA; J: TRBJ1-2; D: NA; V: TRBV2; DNA: TGTGCCAGCAGTGAAGGGGGGGAGGTTGGGGGCTACACCTTC; CDR3: CASSEGGEVGGYTF
size: NA; J: TRBJ2-1; D: NA; V: TRBV7-9; DNA: TGTGCCAGCACCACAAGTTACAATGAGCAGTTCTTC; CDR3: CASTTSYNEQFF